The source of this T cell receptor (beta chain) is a study of beta chain features in type 1 diabetes. V was pared by 4 bases and J by 7 bases, with 17 bases between. This CDR3 is built from 15 residues. The germline CDR1 and CDR2 sequences are MGHDK and SYGVNS. Expressed TCRB transcripts were sequenced after all isolated RNA was converted to cDNA. Here immunoSEQ multiplex PCR was the method, and the copy in TCRdb shows in-frame clones only, minus some. This table holds roughly 250,000 clones, about a fifth found once. This clone was counted between two and nine times. What it binds is unknown. The study's findings and limits: Shorter TCRB CDR3s, moderately but significantly so, were found in Type 1 diabetes patients in all four CD4+ subsets.

Every donor provided one heparinised blood draw, which averaged around 110 mL. Material for sequencing was naive CD4+ T cells from blood. The chain combines TRBV25-1 with TRBJ1-3; maybe TRBD1 (6 bases). The sequence was collected from a woman aged 40 to 49 with type 1 diabetes. CDR3 region: CASSGNRVWRNTIYF. The CDR3, as DNA: TGTGCCAGCAGTGGGAACAGGGTTTGGAGGAACACCATATATTTT.